These 14 T cell receptor beta chains were all obtained from the same sample, sequenced in a study of Tregs in tolerant kidney transplant recipients. TCRdb keeps only in-frame clones here, not all; method: immunoSEQ multiplex PCR. The repertoire includes approximately 98,000 clones, around 91% of them detected once, and 0.34% sits in the top ten. Specimen: CD4+ T cells from blood, collected before the transplant. The receptor source for this set is a human donor who received a combined kidney and bone marrow transplant.

The chain joins TRBV7-2 to TRBJ1-2; D uncertain. The CDR3 loop spans 13 amino acids. The V and J ends lost 3 bases and 0 bases respectively, with 5 bases between them. The V gene's germline CDR1 is SGHTA and CDR2 FQGNSA. In DNA, the CDR3 is TGTGCCAGCAGCTTCGGGTCTAACTATGGCTACACCTTC. Translation gives CASSFGSNYGYTF.

The chain uses TRBV29-1 and TRBJ2-5; 10 bases line up with TRBD1. The germline CDR1 and CDR2 sequences are SQVTM and ANQGSEA. Germline trimming cut 2 bases from V and 1 base from J; bases unmatched to any gene: 1. This CDR3 region has 14 residues. The CDR3 nucleotides read TGCAGCGTTGAAAGGACAGGGGGCCAAGAGACCCAGTACTTC. Translating it yields CSVERTGGQETQYF.

This rearrangement joins TRBV7-9 to TRBJ1-4; D is perhaps TRBD1 (5 bases). Trimming cost V 1 base and J 6 bases, with 9 bases left between them. This CDR3 is built from 14 residues. Germline lookup yields CDR1 SEHNR and CDR2 FQNEAQ (reference sequence). In DNA form, the CDR3 reads TGTGCCAGCAGCTTAGGGCAGGGTGATGAAAAACTGTTTTTT. Amino acid sequence: CASSLGQGDEKLFF.

The chain has TRBV28 and TRBJ1-4, with D hard to call. The CDR3 extends over 14 amino acids. From germline, CDR1 is MDHEN and CDR2 SYDVKM. Trimming cost V 2 bases and J 4 bases, with 8 bases left between them. CDR3 sequence (DNA): TGTGCCAGCAGTTTAGGTGGCCTTAATGAAAAACTGTTTTTT. This gives the protein CASSLGGLNEKLFF.

The chain carries TRBV6-6 and TRBJ2-7; 7 bases are a match to TRBD1. The CDR3 is 15 amino acids. The ends lost 6 bases at V and 0 bases at J; junction bases unmatched: 8. Per the germline V gene, CDR1 is MNHNY and CDR2 is SVGAGI (reference sequence). The CDR3 is CASSDRDSYSYEQYF. CDR3 coding DNA: TGTGCCAGCAGCGACCGGGACAGCTACTCCTACGAGCAGTACTTC.

This clone was observed a handful of times. V is TRBV11-3 and J is TRBJ2-2; 11 nucleotides align to TRBD2. This CDR3 contains 17 residues. The V gene's germline CDR1 is SGHNT and CDR2 YENEEA. V lost 4 bases, J lost 2 bases, and 6 bases stayed unmatched. The CDR3 DNA is TGTGCCAGCAGCTCGGGGACTAGCGGCGAAAACACCGGGGAGCTGTTTTTT. Encoded protein: CASSSGTSGENTGELFF.

The chain uses TRBV5-5 and TRBJ2-7; 8 positions agree with TRBD2. V gave up 4 bases and J gave up 3 bases; unmatched junction bases: 9. Looked up from germline, CDR1 is SGHKS and CDR2 is YYEKEE (reference sequence). The CDR3 length is 15 residues. The CDR3 protein is CASSLTSGDIYEQYF. In nucleotides, the CDR3 is TGTGCCAGCAGCCTTACTAGCGGAGACATCTACGAGCAGTACTTC.

The V call is TRBV5-1, the J call TRBJ1-1; a possible D gene is TRBD1 (5 bases). CDR1 and CDR2 (germline): SGHRS, YFSETQ. There are 16 residues in the CDR3. V lost 0 bases, J lost 1 base, and 13 bases lay in between. The CDR3 DNA follows: TGCGCCAGCAGCTTGGGTCGACAGATGGGGAACACTGAAGCTTTCTTT. This codes for CASSLGRQMGNTEAFF.

The chain is built from TRBV6-4 and TRBJ2-5, with 8 nucleotides matching TRBD2. Trimming cost V 3 bases and J 1 base; bases outside gene matches: 4. The CDR3 is made up of 15 amino acids. CDR1 MRHNA and CDR2 SNTAGT come from the germline V gene. The CDR3 loop is CASSEEAGAQETQYF. The CDR3 DNA sequence: TGTGCCAGCAGTGAGGAAGCGGGGGCCCAAGAGACCCAGTACTTC.

The chain employs TRBV30 and TRBJ1-2, with 8 bases fitting TRBD1. The germline gives CDR1 GTSNPN, CDR2 SVGIG (reference sequence). Losses at the gene ends were 0 bases for V and 8 bases for J; bases not matched to a gene: 8. The CDR3 length is 14 residues. Here the CDR3 reads CAWSVAAGGRGYTF. CDR3 DNA sequence: TGTGCCTGGAGTGTAGCGGCAGGGGGCCGGGGCTACACCTTC.

The chain is built from TRBV7-9 and TRBJ1-1; tentatively, D is TRBD1 (5 bases). The germline V gene encodes CDR1 SEHNR and CDR2 FQNEAQ (reference sequence). This CDR3 region has 15 residues. Trimming stripped 0 bases from V and 5 bases from J, with 13 bases between. CDR3 bases: TGTGCCAGCAGCTTAGCGGGGCAGGCGGGGACTGAAGCTTTCTTT. Translated: CASSLAGQAGTEAFF.

The V gene is TRBV10-3, the J gene TRBJ2-7; TRBD2 agrees at 7 bases. Germline CDR1 ENHRY, CDR2 SYGVKD. V lost 8 bases, J lost 4 bases, and 11 bases stayed unmatched. CDR3 length: 14 amino acids. This CDR3 reads CAIGEGGGSYEQYF. Here the CDR3 DNA reads TGTGCCATCGGGGAGGGTGGGGGTTCTTACGAGCAGTACTTC.

The V gene is TRBV7-9, the J gene TRBJ2-5; tentatively, D is TRBD1 (5 bases). V lost 5 bases and J lost 2, with 12 bases in between. The CDR3 runs 14 residues. CDR1 is SEHNR, CDR2 FQNEAQ, per germline (reference sequence). CDR3 in DNA: TGTGCCAGCAGCGCCCCAGGGCTACAAGAGACCCAGTACTTC. Protein sequence: CASSAPGLQETQYF.

As to this clone: One junction end does not reproduce the germline sequence, and a read error may be involved. This rearrangement joins TRBV5-1 to TRBJ1-6; maybe TRBD1 (6 bases). The CDR3 runs to 17 residues. Germline V CDR1 and CDR2: SGHRS, YFSETQ. CDR3 sequence (DNA): TGCGCCAGCAGCTTGGACCCATCAGGGGCTTATAATTCACCCCCCCACTTT. Translated: CASSLDPSGAYNSPPHF.